The clone carrying this T cell receptor (beta chain) was found a few times. This specimen comes from a study of cytomegalovirus exposure and HLA in healthy donors. PCR involved 60 Vbeta and 13 Jbeta primers. Data came from immunoSEQ multiplex PCR; TCRdb stores just in-frame clones and leaves some out. The sample shows around 110,000 clones, 9.5% of them seen only once. Trimming took 3 bases from V and 3 from J, leaving 8 bases between them. The length of the CDR3 is 13 residues. The germline CDR1 and CDR2 sequences are KGHSH and LQKENI. The specimen was PBMCs. This chain uses TRBV18 with TRBJ1-1, with TRBD1 as a possible D gene (5 bases). This clonotype was sampled from a man younger than 45 in good health and CMV-seronegative. The CDR3 protein is CASSPRVDTEAFF. The CDR3 coding sequence is TGTGCCAGCTCACCCAGGGTGGACACTGAAGCTTTCTTT.